The 29 T cell receptor beta chains presented below share a single source sample, sequenced in a study of cytomegalovirus exposure and HLA in healthy donors. The PCR contained 60 Vbeta and 13 Jbeta primers. Here immunoSEQ multiplex PCR was the method, and the copy in TCRdb shows in-frame clones only, minus some. With 50,000 to 75,000 clones in the sample, the ten largest clones hold approximately 2.1%. Sequenced: PBMCs. Receptors originate from a woman aged 18-29 years in good health and CMV-seronegative.

The rearrangement links TRBV15 to TRBJ2-3, with TRBD1 as a possible D gene (6 bases). Trimming stripped 3 bases from V and 0 bases from J, with 10 bases between. The CDR3 consists of 15 residues. CDR1 and CDR2 (germline): LNHNV, YYDKDF (reference sequence). The CDR3 sequence is CATSSRGISTDTQYF. DNA for the CDR3: TGTGCCACCAGCAGCAGGGGAATTAGCACAGATACGCAGTATTTT.

The chain recombines TRBV28 with TRBJ2-7; TRBD2 aligns across 7 bases. The CDR3 loop spans 17 amino acids. Germline V gene sequence: CDR1 MDHEN, CDR2 SYDVKM. Trimming took 6 bases from V and 4 from J; bases not matched to a gene: 18. As DNA, the CDR3 is TGTGCCAGCAGCGAAGGGAGGGGCCAGGCAAACAATTACGAGCAGTACTTC. Protein: CASSEGRGQANNYEQYF. The entire variable domain, with the rest obtained from reference TRBV28 and TRBJ2-7, is as follows: DVKVTQSSRYLVKRTGEKVFLECVQDMDHENMFWYRQDPGLGLRLIYFSYDVKMKEKGDIPEGYSVSREKKERFSLILESASTNQTSMYLCASSEGRGQANNYEQYFGPGTRLTVT.

This sequence joins TRBV7-2 and TRBJ2-7; TRBD2 aligns across 9 bases. Germline values: CDR1 SGHTA, CDR2 FQGNSA. There are 14 residues in the CDR3. The J segment lost 3 bases and the V segment lost 6 bases, leaving 6 bases of the junction unmatched. The CDR3 reads CASRRLAALYEQYF. CDR3 DNA: TGTGCCAGCAGACGACTAGCGGCCCTCTACGAGCAGTACTTC.

This chain joins TRBV30 and TRBJ2-7; a possible D gene is TRBD2 (6 bases). The CDR3 spans 14 residues. The germline gives CDR1 GTSNPN, CDR2 SVGIG (reference sequence). The ends were cut back, 0 bases at V and 3 bases at J, with 12 bases in the middle. CDR3 sequence: CAWSVVAAYYEQYF. The CDR3 DNA follows: TGTGCCTGGAGTGTGGTAGCGGCGTACTACGAGCAGTACTTC.

The rearrangement joins TRBV7-9 to TRBJ2-1; 8 bases are shared with TRBD1. The junction had 12 bases not matched to a gene; V was cut back by 3 bases and J by 8 bases. The germline V gene has CDR1 SEHNR and CDR2 FQNEAQ (reference sequence). CDR3 length equals 16 residues. This CDR3 reads CASSFIDRGFGDEQFF. The CDR3 DNA follows: TGTGCCAGCAGCTTTATCGACAGGGGTTTTGGTGATGAGCAGTTCTTC.

The chain links TRBV6-4 to TRBJ2-3; D may be TRBD2 (5 bases). This CDR3 spans 16 amino acids. Germline V gene sequence: CDR1 MRHNA, CDR2 SNTAGT. The germline V and J ends were trimmed by 6 bases and 2 bases, with 18 bases remaining between them. The CDR3 nucleotides are TGTGCCAGCAGGAGGCATGCTAGCTACAACACAGATACGCAGTATTTT. Protein product: CASRRHASYNTDTQYF.

The chain recombines TRBV2 with TRBJ2-7; 7 nucleotides match TRBD1. The ends lost 8 bases at V and 6 bases at J; junction bases unmatched: 13. This CDR3 comprises 14 residues. CDR1 and CDR2 from the germline V gene are SNHLY and FYNNEI. CDR3 amino acids: CASHDPGTAPEQYF. The CDR3 coding sequence is TGTGCCAGCCACGACCCCGGGACAGCTCCCGAGCAGTACTTC.

The chain carries TRBV6-4 and TRBJ1-1; D remains unclear. Between the trimmed V and J ends, which lost 3 bases and 4 bases, there was a span of 12 bases. CDR3 length: 14 residues. Germline V CDR1 and CDR2: MRHNA, SNTAGT. The CDR3 region has the DNA TGTGCCAGCAGTGAAGTCCGCGATAGCACTGAAGCTTTCTTT. Translating it yields CASSEVRDSTEAFF.

The J gene is TRBJ1-1, the V gene TRBV29-1, with 12 bases fitting TRBD1. The V segment lost 8 bases and the J segment 4 bases; nucleotides outside the gene matches: 2. Looked up from germline, CDR1 is SQVTM and CDR2 is ANQGSEA. CDR3 size: 12 residues. CDR3 nucleotides: TGCAGCTCGGGACAGGGGGCCACTGAAGCTTTCTTT. Amino acid sequence: CSSGQGATEAFF.

The chain is built from TRBV7-3 and TRBJ1-1; 12 bases agree with TRBD1. J gave up 4 bases and V 3 bases, and 3 bases lay outside the gene matches. The germline gives CDR1 SGHTA, CDR2 FQGTGA. The CDR3 loop spans 15 amino acids. The CDR3 DNA follows: TGTGCCAGCAGCTTGGGACAGGGGGCTAGCACTGAAGCTTTCTTT. As protein: CASSLGQGASTEAFF. Complete variable domain (other parts from reference TRBV7-3 and TRBJ1-1): GAGVSQTPSNKVTEKGKYVELRCDPISGHTALYWYRQSLGQGPEFLIYFQGTGAADDSGLPNDRFFAVRPEGSVSTLKIQRTERGDSAVYLCASSLGQGASTEAFFGQGTRLTVV.

The rearrangement links TRBV27 to TRBJ1-1; tentative D call: TRBD1 (5 bases). This CDR3 is 15 amino acids long. V shed 1 base and J shed 3 bases, with 12 bases lying between them. CDR1 is MNHEY, CDR2 SMNVEV, per germline (reference sequence). The CDR3 here is CASSLLGGSDTEAFF. DNA for the CDR3: TGTGCCAGCAGTTTATTGGGGGGATCCGACACTGAAGCTTTCTTT.

The rearrangement joins TRBV9 to TRBJ1-2, with D unresolved. Germline V gene sequence: CDR1 SGDLS, CDR2 YYNGEE. V was cut by 0 bases and J by 7 bases, with 16 bases left in between. This CDR3 comprises 15 residues. The DNA of the CDR3 is TGTGCCAGCAGCGTAGACCCGCAGGCAAGCGGTGGCTACACCTTC. Protein: CASSVDPQASGGYTF.

The genes are TRBV18 and TRBJ1-5, with D possibly TRBD1 on 6 matching bases. The germline V and J ends were trimmed by 4 bases and 7 bases, with 8 bases remaining between them. CDR1 KGHSH and CDR2 LQKENI come from the germline V gene. This CDR3 contains 12 residues. CDR3 nucleotide sequence: TGTGCCAGCTCACTACAGGGCCAGCCCCAGCATTTT. Protein: CASSLQGQPQHF. Full variable domain (rest looked up from reference TRBV18 and TRBJ1-5): NAGVMQNPRHLVRRRGQEARLRCSPMKGHSHVYWYRQLPEEGLKFMVYLQKENIIDESGMPKERFSAEFPKEGPSILRIQQVVRGDSAAYFCASSLQGQPQHFGDGTRLSIL.

V and J are TRBV25-1 and TRBJ1-6; D unclear. Looked up from germline, CDR1 is MGHDK and CDR2 is SYGVNS. This CDR3 has 15 amino acids. V gave up 1 base and J gave up 4 bases, with 8 bases separating them. The CDR3 here is CASSEFGQYNSPLHF. In DNA, the CDR3 is TGTGCCAGCAGTGAATTTGGTCAGTATAATTCACCCCTCCACTTT.

The genes are TRBV6-1 and TRBJ2-7, with D possibly matching TRBD2 (5 bases). CDR3 length equals 14 residues. In germline, CDR1 is MNHNS, CDR2 SASEGT. V lost 0 bases and J 6 bases, leaving 12 bases between the germline ends. The CDR3: CASSEAWRSGEQYF. DNA of the CDR3: TGTGCCAGCAGTGAAGCTTGGAGGTCTGGCGAGCAGTACTTC.

The rearrangement uses TRBV2 and TRBJ1-1; no firm D call. The CDR3 consists of 13 residues. V gave up 6 bases and J gave up 2 bases, with 10 bases separating them. Germline V gene data show CDR1 as SNHLY and CDR2 as FYNNEI. CDR3 nucleotide sequence: TGTGCCAGCAGGGAAACACTAAACACTGAAGCTTTCTTT. Its protein product is CASRETLNTEAFF.

This chain connects TRBV5-8 to TRBJ2-1; the match to TRBD2 covers 11 bases. This CDR3 region has 16 residues. Losses at the gene ends were 4 bases for V and 5 bases for J; bases not matched to a gene: 8. Germline CDR1 is SGHTS and CDR2 is YDEGEE. The CDR3 here is CASSGRLAGQDNEQFF. The DNA for the CDR3 is TGTGCCAGCAGCGGACGACTAGCGGGACAGGACAATGAGCAGTTCTTC.

CDR3 sequence: CATASRATNEKLFF. DNA for the CDR3: TGTGCAACGGCCTCCCGGGCAACTAATGAAAAACTGTTTTTT. This chain links TRBV30 with TRBJ1-4; D ambiguous. The CDR3 runs to 14 residues. Per the germline V gene, CDR1 is GTSNPN and CDR2 is SVGIG (reference sequence).

The chain recombines TRBV29-1 with TRBJ2-7; a possible D gene is TRBD1 (6 bases). The CDR3 contains 12 residues. Trimming took 4 bases from V and 6 from J, leaving 13 bases between them. CDR1 and CDR2 (germline): SQVTM, ANQGSEA. CDR3 sequence reads: CSVGQQGVEQYF. In DNA, the CDR3 is TGCAGCGTTGGCCAACAGGGAGTCGAGCAGTACTTC.

V is TRBV6-5 and J is TRBJ2-5; D is perhaps TRBD1 (6 bases). The CDR3 covers 12 residues. The V gene's germline CDR1 is MNHEY and CDR2 SVGAGI. V lost 6 bases, J lost 5 bases, and 10 bases lay in between. Here the CDR3 DNA reads TGTGCCAGCAGAACAGGGTCGGAGACCCAGTACTTC. Its protein product is CASRTGSETQYF.

J is TRBJ2-3 and V is TRBV28; D is possibly TRBD1 (5 bases). V was clipped by 3 bases and J by 7 bases, with 17 bases between them. This CDR3 has 15 amino acids. The germline V gene has CDR1 MDHEN and CDR2 SYDVKM. For the CDR3, the DNA is TGTGCCAGCAGTTTCGGACCCTCCAGGGAAAATACGCAGTATTTT. Translation: CASSFGPSRENTQYF.

The V and J genes are TRBV6-1 and TRBJ1-2; D not resolved. CDR1 and CDR2 (germline): MNHNS, SASEGT. This CDR3 is 12 amino acids long. V shed 2 bases and J shed 8 bases, with 9 bases lying between them. The CDR3 region has the DNA TGTGCCAGCAGTGAATGGGGAGCGGGCTACACCTTC. Translated: CASSEWGAGYTF.

The chain uses TRBV18 and TRBJ2-2; a possible D gene is TRBD1 (6 bases). The CDR3 has 15 amino acids. V was pared by 4 bases and J by 3 bases, with 12 bases between. The germline V gene encodes CDR1 KGHSH and CDR2 LQKENI. CDR3 sequence reads: CASSQTYRDTGELFF. The CDR3 DNA is TGTGCCAGCTCACAAACTTACAGGGACACCGGGGAGCTGTTTTTT.

The chain has TRBV7-2 and TRBJ1-5, with D hard to call. Trimming stripped 5 bases from V and 3 bases from J, with 5 bases between. CDR3 length: 12 amino acids. Per the germline V gene, CDR1 is SGHTA and CDR2 is FQGNSA. DNA for the CDR3: TGTGCCAGCAGCCCAGTCAATCAGCCCCAGCATTTT. Translation gives CASSPVNQPQHF.

V usage is TRBV6-6 and J usage is TRBJ1-5; D gene ambiguous. In germline, CDR1 is MNHNY, CDR2 SVGAGI (reference sequence). Trimming took 4 bases from V and 3 from J, leaving 10 bases between them. The CDR3 loop spans 14 amino acids. CDR3 DNA: TGTGCCAGCAGTTTGGCGAGGCCCAATCAGCCCCAGCATTTT. This gives the protein CASSLARPNQPQHF.

The V gene is TRBV18, the J gene TRBJ1-3; 7 bases agree with TRBD1. The CDR3 covers 16 residues. The germline gives CDR1 KGHSH, CDR2 LQKENI. J was trimmed by 8 bases and V by 0 bases; bases with no gene match: 10. The DNA for the CDR3 is TGTGCCAGCTCACCACCGACAGGGCCCATCTCCCACACCATATATTTT. Its translation: CASSPPTGPISHTIYF.

This sequence joins TRBV18 and TRBJ2-6; 11 nucleotides line up with TRBD1. The ends lost 2 bases at V and 15 bases at J; junction bases unmatched: 12. Per the germline V gene, CDR1 is KGHSH and CDR2 is LQKENI. The CDR3 contains 16 residues. This CDR3 is CASSPGSGQGGSDLTF. The CDR3 DNA sequence: TGTGCCAGCTCACCAGGATCGGGACAGGGGGGTTCGGACCTGACTTTC.

The chain joins TRBV7-9 to TRBJ2-7; D call uncertain. CDR3 length equals 11 residues. V was cut by 5 bases and J by 0 bases, with 2 bases left in between. Per germline, CDR1 SEHNR and CDR2 FQNEAQ (reference sequence). CDR3 residues: CASSHSYEQYF. Here the CDR3 DNA reads TGTGCCAGCAGCCACTCCTACGAGCAGTACTTC.

The chain couples TRBV5-1 to TRBJ1-1; no reliable D call. The CDR3 is made up of 15 amino acids. V was pared by 4 bases and J by 3 bases, with 16 bases between. Germline V gene data show CDR1 as SGHRS and CDR2 as YFSETQ. The DNA for the CDR3 is TGCGCCAGCAGCCCATGGCAGCTCGGGGACACTGAAGCTTTCTTT. Protein: CASSPWQLGDTEAFF.